These T cell receptor beta chains were read from a single sample in a study of CD8 T cells in ankylosing spondylitis. TCRdb called the 5' RACE reads again in MiXCR, with one record for every CDR3 protein. The table lists about 220,000 distinct CDR3 sequences, just under 7.5% of them singletons. The sequenced material came from blood, either unsorted or a sorted T cell fraction (not recorded which). The receptors were gathered from a male donor with ankylosing spondylitis. CDR3s include the opening cysteine and the closing phenylalanine or tryptophan. Fields, in order: V gene, D gene, clone size, J gene, CDR3 protein, CDR3 DNA. A D gene is named only where the DNA matches it firmly. For some rows the clone size is stated as once, few or many, or as a class when expanded; others skip it.

V: TRBV12-3/TRBV12-4; D: NA; size: many; J: TRBJ2-4; CDR3: CASSSLKGNIQYF; DNA: TGTGCCAGCAGTTCCCTCAAGGGAAACATTCAGTACTTC
V: TRBV7-6; D: NA; size: NA; J: TRBJ2-1; CDR3: CASSLFGSDNEQFF; DNA: TGTGCCAGCAGCTTATTCGGGAGCGACAATGAGCAGTTCTTC
V: TRBV10-3; D: TRBD1; size: many; J: TRBJ2-7; CDR3: CAISESGQSYEQYF; DNA: TGTGCCATCAGTGAGTCGGGACAGTCCTACGAGCAGTACTTC
V: TRBV9; D: TRBD2; size: many; J: TRBJ2-3; CDR3: CASSTGTSGRDTQYF; DNA: TGTGCCAGCAGCACCGGGACTAGCGGGAGAGATACGCAGTATTTT
V: TRBV28; D: NA; size: many; J: TRBJ1-6; CDR3: CASTSTWRGVGNSPLHF; DNA: TGTGCCAGCACCTCAACCTGGCGGGGAGTTGGCAATTCACCCCTCCACTTT
V: TRBV4-3; D: TRBD1; size: many; J: TRBJ2-7; CDR3: CASSPGTGEYEQYF; DNA: TGCGCCAGCAGCCCGGGGACAGGGGAGTACGAGCAGTACTTC
V: TRBV28; D: NA; size: many; J: TRBJ2-5; CDR3: CASSPEADLETQYF; DNA: TGTGCCAGCAGTCCTGAGGCCGATCTAGAGACCCAGTACTTC
V: TRBV13; D: NA; size: NA; J: TRBJ2-7; CDR3: CASSFTQGHEQYF; DNA: TGTGCCAGCAGCTTTACACAGGGCCACGAGCAGTACTTC
V: TRBV20-1; D: TRBD2; size: few; J: TRBJ2-5; CDR3: CSAAGGFQETQYF; DNA: TGCAGTGCTGCGGGGGGATTCCAAGAGACCCAGTACTTC
V: TRBV11-2; D: NA; size: few; J: TRBJ2-1; CDR3: CASSRPRTQAQISYNEQFF; DNA: TGTGCCAGCAGCCGCCCCCGAACACAGGCACAAATTTCCTACAATGAGCAGTTCTTC
V: TRBV24-1; D: TRBD1; size: many; J: TRBJ2-1; CDR3: CATSERPGQGDNEQFF; DNA: TGTGCCACCAGTGAGCGACCGGGACAGGGTGACAATGAGCAGTTCTTC
V: TRBV6-4; D: TRBD2; size: NA; J: TRBJ2-1; CDR3: CASSDPSGGTNEQFF; DNA: TGTGCCAGCAGTGACCCGAGCGGGGGGACCAATGAGCAGTTCTTC
V: TRBV20-1; D: NA; size: NA; J: TRBJ2-3; CDR3: CSARDVRTVEPDTQYF; DNA: TGCAGTGCTAGAGATGTACGGACGGTGGAGCCAGATACGCAGTATTTT
V: TRBV4-3; D: NA; size: many; J: TRBJ1-1; CDR3: CASSQGSGMNTEAFF; DNA: TGCGCCAGCAGCCAAGGTTCCGGGATGAACACTGAAGCTTTCTTT
V: TRBV20-1; D: NA; size: few; J: TRBJ1-1; CDR3: CCATSRGHYYLNTEAFF; DNA: TGCTGTGCTACCTCGCGGGGGCACTACTACTTGAACACTGAAGCTTTCTTT
V: TRBV11-2; D: TRBD2; size: many; J: TRBJ2-2; CDR3: CASSSSLAANTGELFF; DNA: TGTGCCAGCAGCTCCTCACTAGCGGCGAACACCGGGGAGCTGTTTTTT
V: TRBV7-9; D: NA; size: few; J: TRBJ2-7; CDR3: CASSSSVSPWKAYEQYF; DNA: TGTGCCAGCAGCTCCTCGGTCAGCCCCTGGAAGGCCTACGAGCAGTACTTC
V: TRBV27; D: TRBD2; size: few; J: TRBJ2-3; CDR3: CASRSTSGRGFLTDTQYF; DNA: TGTGCCAGCAGGTCGACTAGCGGGAGGGGGTTTCTCACAGATACGCAGTATTTT
V: TRBV20-1; D: NA; size: few; J: TRBJ2-1; CDR3: CSASGLTYNEQFF; DNA: TGCAGTGCGTCCGGGCTAACCTACAATGAGCAGTTCTTC
V: TRBV9; D: TRBD2; size: many; J: TRBJ2-2; CDR3: CASSLTSGRAVTGELFF; DNA: TGTGCCAGCAGCTTGACTAGCGGGAGGGCCGTCACCGGGGAGCTGTTTTTT
V: TRBV7-9; D: NA; size: NA; J: TRBJ1-2; CDR3: CASSSGQANYGYTF; DNA: TGTGCCAGCAGCTCGGGCCAGGCTAACTATGGCTACACCTTC
V: TRBV6-1; D: TRBD1; size: NA; J: TRBJ2-5; CDR3: CASRDEKTGYRQTQYF; DNA: TGTGCCAGCAGAGACGAAAAGACAGGGTATAGGCAGACCCAGTACTTC
V: TRBV20-1; D: TRBD1; size: few; J: TRBJ2-7; CDR3: CSARTGGNEQYF; DNA: TGCAGTGCTAGGACAGGGGGAAACGAGCAGTACTTC
V: TRBV23-1; D: NA; size: NA; J: TRBJ2-5; CDR3: CASSQILETQYF; DNA: TGCGCCAGCAGTCAAATACTGGAGACCCAGTACTTC
V: TRBV27; D: TRBD1; size: few; J: TRBJ1-2; CDR3: CASGITGDWNYGYTF; DNA: TGTGCCAGCGGAATTACAGGGGATTGGAACTATGGCTACACCTTC
V: TRBV7-9; D: NA; size: many; J: TRBJ2-5; CDR3: CASSLARTQETQYF; DNA: TGTGCCAGCAGCTTAGCAAGGACTCAAGAGACCCAGTACTTC
V: TRBV9; D: NA; size: many; J: TRBJ2-5; CDR3: CASSLGGTQETQYF; DNA: TGTGCCAGCAGCCTAGGCGGGACTCAAGAGACCCAGTACTTC
V: TRBV28; D: TRBD2; size: many; J: TRBJ2-7; CDR3: CASSASGSSNEQYF; DNA: TGTGCCAGCAGTGCAAGCGGGAGTTCAAACGAGCAGTACTTC
V: TRBV27; D: TRBD1; size: NA; J: TRBJ2-3; CDR3: CASSSGTGGDTQYF; DNA: TGTGCCAGCAGTAGCGGGACAGGGGGAGATACGCAGTATTTT
V: TRBV28; D: NA; size: many; J: TRBJ2-3; CDR3: CASSPLRDRTDTQYF; DNA: TGTGCCAGCAGCCCCCTTCGGGATCGAACAGATACGCAGTATTTT
V: TRBV4-2; D: TRBD2; size: NA; J: TRBJ2-2; CDR3: CASSPGLADLADTGELFF; DNA: TGTGCCAGCAGCCCCGGGCTAGCGGACTTGGCGGACACCGGGGAGCTGTTTTTT
V: TRBV2; D: TRBD1; size: many; J: TRBJ2-7; CDR3: CASNSGTGDYEQYF; DNA: TGTGCCAGCAATTCCGGGACAGGGGATTACGAGCAGTACTTC
V: TRBV6-1; D: TRBD1; size: few; J: TRBJ2-7; CDR3: CASSTGTVYEQYF; DNA: TGTGCCAGCAGCACCGGGACAGTCTACGAGCAGTACTTC
V: TRBV10-3; D: NA; size: many; J: TRBJ1-1; CDR3: CAIRAGVALTEAFF; DNA: TGTGCCATCAGGGCAGGGGTGGCCTTGACTGAAGCTTTCTTT
V: TRBV4-3; D: NA; size: many; J: TRBJ2-1; CDR3: CASSPATGTINYEQFF; DNA: TGCGCCAGCAGCCCAGCGACAGGCACCATTAACTATGAGCAGTTCTTC
V: TRBV28; D: TRBD1; size: many; J: TRBJ2-1; CDR3: CASSVGQGAWEQFF; DNA: TGTGCCAGCAGTGTGGGACAGGGGGCTTGGGAGCAGTTCTTC
V: TRBV6-5; D: NA; size: once; J: TRBJ2-3; CDR3: CASSYRGTEKGPDTQYF; DNA: TGTGCCAGCAGTTACCGGGGAACAGAAAAGGGGCCAGATACGCAGTATTTT
V: TRBV7-3; D: NA; size: many; J: TRBJ2-2; CDR3: CASSLLRGGELFF; DNA: TGTGCCAGCAGCTTACTTCGAGGCGGGGAGCTGTTTTTT
V: TRBV7-9; D: NA; size: many; J: TRBJ2-7; CDR3: CASSLAYSHEQYF; DNA: TGTGCCAGCAGCTTAGCATACTCGCACGAGCAGTACTTC
V: TRBV20-1; D: NA; size: many; J: TRBJ2-5; CDR3: CSARDGTLKETQYF; DNA: TGCAGTGCTAGAGATGGGACACTTAAAGAGACCCAGTACTTC
V: TRBV7-3; D: NA; size: NA; J: TRBJ2-2; CDR3: CASSSKARTGELFF; DNA: TGTGCCAGCAGCTCCAAGGCGAGGACCGGGGAGCTGTTTTTT